This is a list of T cell receptor beta chains from one sample in a study of Ad26.COV2.S vaccination and SARS-CoV-2 variants. Profiled with immunoSEQ multiplex PCR; TCRdb holds only in-frame clones, not every one. The sample lists around 450,000 clones, roughly 88% occurring once. This sample comprised peripheral blood, obtained in a trial of Ad26.COV2.S vaccine versus placebo. These receptors were taken from a person aged 18-65 years who received the Ad26.COV2.S COVID-19 vaccine or a placebo. Both conserved end residues are part of each CDR3. D genes are given only for firm matches. Where a row states a size, it is once, few, many or the class of an expanded clone; other rows omit it.

D gene: TRBD1
CDR3 length: 15
V gene: TRBV6-5
clone size: NA
J gene: TRBJ2-1
CDR3 protein: CASRIQGSTYNEQFF
CDR3 DNA: TGTGCCAGCAGGATACAGGGGAGTACCTACAATGAGCAGTTCTTC

D gene: NA
CDR3 length: 14
V gene: TRBV29-1
clone size: NA
J gene: TRBJ1-1
CDR3 protein: CSVINRGLNTEAFF
CDR3 DNA: TGCAGCGTTATCAACCGGGGTTTGAACACTGAAGCTTTCTTT

D gene: NA
CDR3 length: 16
V gene: TRBV5-6
clone size: NA
J gene: TRBJ1-5
CDR3 protein: CASSLAGPMSNQPQHF
CDR3 DNA: TGTGCCAGCAGCTTGGCGGGCCCGATGAGCAATCAGCCCCAGCATTTT

D gene: NA
CDR3 length: 17
V gene: TRBV5-1
clone size: NA
J gene: TRBJ1-5
CDR3 protein: CASFLMAGLYSNQPQHF
CDR3 DNA: TGCGCCAGCTTCCTTATGGCCGGGCTGTATAGCAATCAGCCCCAGCATTTT

D gene: NA
CDR3 length: 16
V gene: TRBV2
clone size: once
J gene: TRBJ1-4
CDR3 protein: CASSGWKGLPNEKLFF
CDR3 DNA: TGTGCCAGCAGTGGATGGAAGGGGCTCCCTAATGAAAAACTGTTTTTT

D gene: NA
CDR3 length: 12
V gene: TRBV6-5
clone size: NA
J gene: TRBJ1-5
CDR3 protein: CASRGSNQPQHF
CDR3 DNA: TGTGCCAGCAGGGGGAGCAATCAGCCCCAGCATTTT

D gene: NA
CDR3 length: 13
V gene: TRBV5-1
clone size: NA
J gene: TRBJ2-4
CDR3 protein: CASSLGGKNIQYF
CDR3 DNA: TGCGCCAGCAGCTTGGGAGGCAAAAACATTCAGTACTTC

D gene: TRBD1
CDR3 length: 15
V gene: TRBV4-1
clone size: NA
J gene: TRBJ1-1
CDR3 protein: CASSLLDRGLTEAFF
CDR3 DNA: TGCGCCAGCAGCCTCCTGGACAGGGGGCTTACTGAAGCTTTCTTT

D gene: TRBD1
CDR3 length: 11
V gene: TRBV6-8
clone size: NA
J gene: TRBJ1-2
CDR3 protein: CASEGYRGYTF
CDR3 DNA: TGTGCCAGCGAGGGCTACAGGGGGTACACCTTC

D gene: NA
CDR3 length: 15
V gene: TRBV11-3
clone size: NA
J gene: TRBJ2-6
CDR3 protein: CASSLQSPGANVLTF
CDR3 DNA: TGTGCCAGCAGCTTACAGTCCCCTGGGGCCAACGTCCTGACTTTC

D gene: TRBD2
CDR3 length: 13
V gene: TRBV7-9
clone size: few
J gene: TRBJ2-5
CDR3 protein: CASGWEGQETQYF
CDR3 DNA: TGTGCCAGCGGATGGGAGGGTCAAGAGACCCAGTACTTC

D gene: NA
CDR3 length: 15
V gene: TRBV19
clone size: NA
J gene: TRBJ1-5
CDR3 protein: CASRTTEYSNQPQHF
CDR3 DNA: TGTGCCAGTAGGACGACCGAATATAGCAATCAGCCCCAGCATTTT

D gene: TRBD1
CDR3 length: 14
V gene: TRBV28
clone size: NA
J gene: TRBJ1-5
CDR3 protein: CASSLGQDNQPQHF
CDR3 DNA: TGTGCCAGCAGTTTAGGACAGGACAATCAGCCCCAGCATTTT

D gene: NA
CDR3 length: 14
V gene: TRBV2
clone size: NA
J gene: TRBJ2-7
CDR3 protein: CASSTQGPNYEQYF
CDR3 DNA: TGTGCCAGCAGTACCCAGGGCCCCAACTACGAGCAGTACTTC

D gene: NA
CDR3 length: 14
V gene: TRBV6-5
clone size: NA
J gene: TRBJ2-7
CDR3 protein: CASSTAFGSYEQYF
CDR3 DNA: TGTGCCAGCAGTACCGCGTTTGGATCCTACGAGCAGTACTTC

D gene: TRBD2
CDR3 length: 15
V gene: TRBV10-3
clone size: NA
J gene: TRBJ2-7
CDR3 protein: CAISEGLAGAYEQYF
CDR3 DNA: TGTGCCATCAGTGAAGGACTAGCGGGGGCTTACGAGCAGTACTTC

D gene: NA
CDR3 length: 14
V gene: TRBV7-9
clone size: NA
J gene: TRBJ2-5
CDR3 protein: CASSLATGQETQYF
CDR3 DNA: TGTGCCAGCAGCTTAGCTACGGGCCAAGAGACCCAGTACTTC

D gene: NA
CDR3 length: 13
V gene: TRBV27
clone size: NA
J gene: TRBJ2-5
CDR3 protein: CASRRLRQETQYF
CDR3 DNA: TGTGCCAGCCGCCGTTTGAGGCAAGAGACCCAGTACTTC

D gene: TRBD1
CDR3 length: 16
V gene: TRBV18
clone size: NA
J gene: TRBJ1-1
CDR3 protein: CASSPRQGGMNTEAFF
CDR3 DNA: TGTGCCAGCTCCCCTAGACAGGGTGGAATGAACACTGAAGCTTTCTTT

D gene: NA
CDR3 length: 12
V gene: TRBV7-2
clone size: NA
J gene: TRBJ1-5
CDR3 protein: CASSFYGQPQHF
CDR3 DNA: TGTGCCAGCAGCTTCTACGGGCAGCCCCAGCATTTT

D gene: NA
CDR3 length: 16
V gene: TRBV19
clone size: NA
J gene: TRBJ1-5
CDR3 protein: CASSRVQGRSNQPQHF
CDR3 DNA: TGTGCCAGTAGTCGGGTACAGGGAAGAAGCAATCAGCCCCAGCATTTT

D gene: NA
CDR3 length: 13
V gene: TRBV2
clone size: NA
J gene: TRBJ2-2
CDR3 protein: CASMEGNTGELFF
CDR3 DNA: TGTGCCAGCATGGAAGGGAACACCGGGGAGCTGTTTTTT

D gene: NA
CDR3 length: 13
V gene: TRBV3-1/TRBV3-2
clone size: NA
J gene: TRBJ1-2
CDR3 protein: CASGQGSAYGYTF
CDR3 DNA: TGTGCCAGCGGCCAGGGGAGTGCCTATGGCTACACCTTC

D gene: NA
CDR3 length: 14
V gene: TRBV5-6
clone size: once
J gene: TRBJ1-4
CDR3 protein: CASSLPAGSEKLFF
CDR3 DNA: TGTGCCAGCAGCTTGCCCGCAGGGAGTGAAAAACTGTTTTTT

D gene: NA
CDR3 length: 14
V gene: TRBV5-1
clone size: NA
J gene: TRBJ2-3
CDR3 protein: CASSLGGDLDTQYF
CDR3 DNA: TGCGCCAGCAGCTTGGGAGGGGACCTAGATACGCAGTATTTT

D gene: NA
CDR3 length: 12
V gene: TRBV7-2
clone size: NA
J gene: TRBJ2-3
CDR3 protein: CASSRRTDTQYF
CDR3 DNA: TGTGCCAGCAGCCGACGCACAGATACGCAGTATTTT

D gene: TRBD2
CDR3 length: 16
V gene: TRBV19
clone size: few
J gene: TRBJ2-5
CDR3 protein: CASSIGGRVWRETQYF
CDR3 DNA: TGTGCCAGTAGTATAGGAGGGAGGGTTTGGAGAGAGACCCAGTACTTC

D gene: NA
CDR3 length: 13
V gene: TRBV30
clone size: NA
J gene: TRBJ1-2
CDR3 protein: CAWTMRGGNGYTF
CDR3 DNA: TGTGCCTGGACAATGCGGGGCGGGAATGGCTACACCTTC

D gene: NA
CDR3 length: 14
V gene: TRBV10-3
clone size: NA
J gene: TRBJ2-7
CDR3 protein: CAISEATQGNEQYF
CDR3 DNA: TGTGCCATCAGTGAAGCTACCCAGGGGAACGAGCAGTACTTC

D gene: NA
CDR3 length: 16
V gene: TRBV5-1
clone size: NA
J gene: TRBJ1-6
CDR3 protein: CASSLDRLEGNSPLHF
CDR3 DNA: TGCGCCAGCAGCTTGGACCGACTAGAGGGCAATTCACCCCTCCACTTT

D gene: NA
CDR3 length: 15
V gene: TRBV7-2
clone size: NA
J gene: TRBJ2-3
CDR3 protein: CASSPFSQSTDTQYF
CDR3 DNA: TGTGCCAGCAGCCCCTTTTCGCAAAGCACAGATACGCAGTATTTT

D gene: NA
CDR3 length: 14
V gene: TRBV5-4
clone size: NA
J gene: TRBJ1-2
CDR3 protein: CASSLGGADYGYTF
CDR3 DNA: TGTGCCAGCAGCTTGGGGGGTGCGGACTATGGCTACACCTTC

D gene: TRBD2
CDR3 length: 15
V gene: TRBV9
clone size: NA
J gene: TRBJ2-7
CDR3 protein: CASSVGGTSSAEQYF
CDR3 DNA: TGTGCCAGCAGCGTAGGGGGGACTAGCTCGGCCGAGCAGTACTTC

D gene: NA
CDR3 length: 15
V gene: TRBV28
clone size: once
J gene: TRBJ2-7
CDR3 protein: CASSLPGAYSYEQYF
CDR3 DNA: TGTGCCAGCAGTTTACCGGGGGCCTACTCCTACGAGCAGTACTTC

D gene: NA
CDR3 length: 14
V gene: TRBV7-3
clone size: NA
J gene: TRBJ2-7
CDR3 protein: CASSIKQGSYEQYF
CDR3 DNA: TGTGCCAGCAGCATAAAGCAAGGAAGCTACGAGCAGTACTTC

D gene: NA
CDR3 length: 13
V gene: TRBV7-8
clone size: NA
J gene: TRBJ1-1
CDR3 protein: CASSFRENTEAFF
CDR3 DNA: TGTGCCAGCAGCTTCCGGGAGAACACTGAAGCTTTCTTT

D gene: TRBD2
CDR3 length: 16
V gene: TRBV5-1
clone size: NA
J gene: TRBJ2-2
CDR3 protein: CASSFGWEGNTGELFF
CDR3 DNA: TGCGCCAGCAGCTTTGGATGGGAGGGAAACACCGGGGAGCTGTTTTTT

D gene: NA
CDR3 length: 13
V gene: TRBV19
clone size: NA
J gene: TRBJ2-7
CDR3 protein: CASSPGYSYEQYF
CDR3 DNA: TGTGCCAGTAGTCCAGGGTACTCCTACGAGCAGTACTTC

D gene: TRBD1
CDR3 length: 13
V gene: TRBV19
clone size: NA
J gene: TRBJ2-5
CDR3 protein: CASTQDREETQYF
CDR3 DNA: TGTGCCAGTACCCAAGACAGGGAAGAGACCCAGTACTTC

D gene: NA
CDR3 length: 14
V gene: TRBV5-5
clone size: NA
J gene: TRBJ2-1
CDR3 protein: CASSPDGNRDEQFF
CDR3 DNA: TGTGCCAGCAGCCCGGACGGAAATAGGGACGAGCAGTTCTTC

D gene: NA
CDR3 length: 12
V gene: TRBV21-1
clone size: many
J gene: TRBJ1-2
CDR3 protein: CASSKDNYGYTF
CDR3 DNA: TGTGCCAGCAGCAAAGATAACTATGGCTACACCTTC

D gene: NA
CDR3 length: 12
V gene: TRBV19
clone size: NA
J gene: TRBJ2-3
CDR3 protein: CASSQGADTQYF
CDR3 DNA: TGTGCCAGTAGCCAAGGGGCAGATACGCAGTATTTT

D gene: NA
CDR3 length: 11
V gene: TRBV10-2
clone size: NA
J gene: TRBJ2-1
CDR3 protein: CASSEAHEQFF
CDR3 DNA: TGCGCCAGCAGTGAGGCCCATGAGCAGTTCTTC

D gene: NA
CDR3 length: 15
V gene: TRBV6-1
clone size: NA
J gene: TRBJ1-4
CDR3 protein: CASSDHEGWNEKLFF
CDR3 DNA: TGTGCCAGCAGTGACCATGAGGGTTGGAATGAAAAACTGTTTTTT

D gene: NA
CDR3 length: 14
V gene: TRBV7-9
clone size: few
J gene: TRBJ1-4
CDR3 protein: CASSLAGGNEKLFF
CDR3 DNA: TGTGCCAGCAGCTTAGCCGGGGGGAATGAAAAACTGTTTTTT

D gene: NA
CDR3 length: 13
V gene: TRBV3-1/TRBV3-2
clone size: NA
J gene: TRBJ2-3
CDR3 protein: CASSHTLVDTQYF
CDR3 DNA: TGTGCCAGCAGCCACACCTTGGTCGATACGCAGTATTTT

D gene: TRBD2
CDR3 length: 15
V gene: TRBV6-6
clone size: NA
J gene: TRBJ2-3
CDR3 protein: CASRAAGVSTDTQYF
CDR3 DNA: TGTGCCAGCAGGGCGGCGGGGGTTAGCACAGATACGCAGTATTTT

D gene: NA
CDR3 length: 13
V gene: TRBV11-3
clone size: few
J gene: TRBJ2-3
CDR3 protein: CASSLGGAGTQYF
CDR3 DNA: TGTGCCAGCAGCCTCGGTGGGGCCGGTACGCAGTATTTT

D gene: NA
CDR3 length: 11
V gene: TRBV29-1
clone size: NA
J gene: TRBJ2-2
CDR3 protein: CSSKVPGELFF
CDR3 DNA: TGCAGCTCGAAGGTGCCCGGGGAGCTGTTTTTT

D gene: TRBD2
CDR3 length: 16
V gene: TRBV9
clone size: NA
J gene: TRBJ2-3
CDR3 protein: CASSVIAGVSTDTQYF
CDR3 DNA: TGTGCCAGCAGCGTAATAGCGGGGGTTAGCACAGATACGCAGTATTTT

D gene: TRBD2
CDR3 length: 18
V gene: TRBV5-8
clone size: NA
J gene: TRBJ2-3
CDR3 protein: CASSLYASGGPSTDTQYF
CDR3 DNA: TGTGCCAGCAGCTTGTATGCTAGCGGGGGTCCTAGCACAGATACGCAGTATTTT

D gene: TRBD1
CDR3 length: 17
V gene: TRBV5-4
clone size: NA
J gene: TRBJ2-7
CDR3 protein: CASSLYSGQGVFDEQYF
CDR3 DNA: TGTGCCAGCAGCTTGTACTCGGGGCAGGGGGTTTTCGACGAGCAGTACTTC

D gene: NA
CDR3 length: 15
V gene: TRBV18
clone size: NA
J gene: TRBJ2-7
CDR3 protein: CASSPPGAEYYEQYF
CDR3 DNA: TGTGCCAGCTCACCACCCGGGGCCGAATACTACGAGCAGTACTTC

D gene: NA
CDR3 length: 11
V gene: TRBV28
clone size: NA
J gene: TRBJ2-5
CDR3 protein: CASGDRETQYF
CDR3 DNA: TGTGCCAGCGGGGACCGGGAGACCCAGTACTTC